Below are 7 T cell receptor beta chains sequenced from a single sample in a study of blood T cell repertoires in COVID-19. Data came from immunoSEQ multiplex PCR; TCRdb stores just in-frame clones and leaves some out. The sample consists of about 110,000 clones, 70% to 85% of them appearing once. The sequencing sample was made of peripheral blood. The receptors come from a middle-aged woman with acute or convalescent COVID-19.

The rearrangement joins TRBV23-1 to TRBJ1-6; TRBD1 agrees at 7 bases. TRBV23-1 is classed as an ORF, of uncertain function. This CDR3 has 18 residues. V lost 0 bases to trimming and J lost 3 bases; unmatched junction nucleotides: 8. The CDR3 DNA reads TGCGCCAGCAGTCAATCCTCGGACAGGAAAGACTATAATTCACCCCTCCACTTT. As protein: CASSQSSDRKDYNSPLHF.

This clone was counted only a few times. V gene TRBV4-1 combines with J gene TRBJ2-2; D might be TRBD2 (6 bases). CDR3 length: 14 residues. Germline values: CDR1 MGHRA, CDR2 YSYEKL. V was cut by 1 base and J by 4 bases, with 7 bases left in between. CDR3 sequence: CASSQVGGTGELFF. For the CDR3, the DNA is TGCGCCAGCAGCCAAGTGGGGGGCACCGGGGAGCTGTTTTTT.

V is TRBV29-1 and J is TRBJ2-7, with D perhaps matching TRBD1 (5 bases). The CDR3 length is 14 residues. From germline, CDR1 is SQVTM and CDR2 ANQGSEA. Trimming stripped 4 bases from V and 2 bases from J, with 15 bases between. The CDR3 DNA is TGCAGCGTTGTTGACAGAATTAATACCTACGAGCAGTACTTC. Protein: CSVVDRINTYEQYF.

This chain joins TRBV30 and TRBJ2-5; tentatively, D is TRBD1 (5 bases). Germline V lookup: CDR1 GTSNPN, CDR2 SVGIG (reference sequence). The CDR3 totals 13 residues. V was shortened by 3 bases and J by 4 bases, with 12 bases between the two germline ends. The CDR3 nucleotides read TGTGCCTGGAGGCAAAGGGGCGGAGAGACCCAGTACTTC. Translating it yields CAWRQRGGETQYF.

There are a few counts of this clone. V is TRBV5-1 and J is TRBJ2-1; 8 bases line up with TRBD1. J gave up 6 bases and V 0 bases, and 2 bases lay outside the gene matches. The CDR3 runs 14 residues. CDR1 SGHRS and CDR2 YFSETQ come from the germline V gene. The CDR3 nucleotides are TGCGCCAGCAGCTTGGGACAGGGGACCAATGAGCAGTTCTTC. Translation: CASSLGQGTNEQFF. Full variable domain (rest looked up from reference TRBV5-1 and TRBJ2-1): KAGVTQTPRYLIKTRGQQVTLSCSPISGHRSVSWYQQTPGQGLQFLFEYFSETQRNKGNFPGRFSGRQFSNSRSEMNVSTLELGDSALYLCASSLGQGTNEQFFGPGTRLTVL.

V is TRBV4-1 and J is TRBJ2-2; 9 bases map to TRBD1. This CDR3 is 17 amino acids long. V gave up 4 bases and J gave up 7 bases; unmatched junction bases: 13. The germline gives CDR1 MGHRA, CDR2 YSYEKL. CDR3 coding DNA: TGCGCCAGCAGCCTTCGCTCCCGGACAGGGGCCGTCGGGGAGCTGTTTTTT. It specifies CASSLRSRTGAVGELFF.

V and J are TRBV19 and TRBJ1-5, with TRBD1 matching over 7 bases. V lost 6 bases and J lost 4; bases outside the gene matches: 6. Per germline, CDR1 LNHDA and CDR2 SQIVND (reference sequence). The CDR3 runs to 14 residues. CDR3 bases: TGTGCCAGTAGCACAGGGGTAGCAAATCAGCCCCAGCATTTT. Translation: CASSTGVANQPQHF. Filled out from reference TRBV19 and TRBJ1-5, the complete variable domain reads DGGITQSPKYLFRKEGQNVTLSCEQNLNHDAMYWYRQDPGQGLRLIYYSQIVNDFQKGDIAEGYSVSREKKESFPLTVTSAQKNPTAFYLCASSTGVANQPQHFGDGTRLSIL.